One TCR beta chain is described in this entry. The antigen is unknown. This record belongs to a study of blood T cells in healthy people across ages. Notes on the study in general: Comparison with aged donors showed that long-lived donors had more naive CD4+ cells and higher diversity. Naive T cell percentage strongly correlated with TCR beta diversity.

A second PCR, run for about 6 to 12 cycles, used a sample-barcoded 5' primer plus a J-beta primer mix. TCRdb reprocessed the 5' RACE reads via MiXCR and lists one record per CDR3 protein. Of over 1,500,000 distinct CDR3 sequences in the sample, 40% to 55% are singletons; the top ten hold over 2%. The germline CDR1 and CDR2 sequences are DFQATT and SNEGSKA (reference sequence). The CDR3 consists of 16 residues. With V trimmed by 0 bases and J by 0 bases, 3 bases remained unmatched. This sequence joins TRBV20-1 and TRBJ2-4; 9 nucleotides align to TRBD2. The TCR sequence derives from a woman between 40 and 55 years old in good health. Sequencing was carried out using blood. As DNA, the CDR3 is TGCAGTGCTAGAGATGCGCGGGGGGGAGCCAAAAACATTCAGTACTTC. Protein: CSARDARGGAKNIQYF.